Listed below are T cell receptor beta chains from one sample, sequenced in a study of T cells in Graves' hyperthyroidism and ophthalmopathy. One entry per CDR3 protein results from TCRdb running MiXCR on the multiplex PCR reads. The sample has around 300,000 distinct CDR3 sequences, over 20% seen once. The sequenced sample was blood. Receptors originate from a young man with Graves' ophthalmopathy. Both conserved end residues are trimmed from each CDR3. Clone sizes are given selectively: once, few, many, or a class where the clone is expanded.

v_call	j_call	clone_size	cdr3_aa
TRBV6-7	TRBJ2-7	-	ASSYSDPRGLSSYEQY
TRBV11-2	TRBJ2-3	-	ASSGGIRGDTQY
TRBV5-6	TRBJ2-1	-	ASSQDRGTSGYNEQF
TRBV7-8	TRBJ1-6	few	ASSLTTNSPLH
TRBV25-1	TRBJ1-6	once	ASSRTARGPPLH
TRBV20-1	TRBJ2-3	many	SAAGTRLTDTLY
TRBV20-1	TRBJ1-4	few	SARDPRRQGEKLF
TRBV28	TRBJ2-7	few	ASSRRSGSYEQY
TRBV12-3/TRBV12-4	TRBJ2-1	few	ASSFGTGYNEQF
TRBV6-1	TRBJ1-2	-	ASIRQRTARSLYGYT
TRBV2	TRBJ2-7	few	ASSEYSFYEQY
TRBV29-1	TRBJ1-2	few	SVEGQSFYGYT
TRBV27	TRBJ1-5	-	ASSYGQGMGQPQH
TRBV20-1	TRBJ2-1	-	SAILQGNEQF
TRBV28	TRBJ1-2	many	ASSLINNYGYT
TRBV12-3/TRBV12-4	TRBJ1-2	few	ASSRQARRGYT
TRBV5-8	TRBJ2-1	many	ASSLAEALYNEQF
TRBV5-1	TRBJ1-1	few	ASSWDHRGTIVNTEAF
TRBV28	TRBJ2-4	many	ASSLWQGTVQY
TRBV6-5	TRBJ2-5	-	ASSYSVAGGKETQY
TRBV3-1	TRBJ2-2	many	ASSRGMGTGELF
TRBV15	TRBJ2-1	few	ATSRVREGVEQF
TRBV7-3	TRBJ2-3	many	ASSLTPGTDTQY
TRBV20-1	TRBJ1-2	-	SARDRENYGYT
TRBV12-3/TRBV12-4	TRBJ2-2	-	ASSPRPKNTGELF
TRBV18	TRBJ2-3	many	ASSPSTTSTDTQY
TRBV7-2	TRBJ2-3	many	ASSSDYLSTDTQY
TRBV12-3/TRBV12-4	TRBJ2-3	few	ASNPGTGGDTQY
TRBV20-1	TRBJ2-1	many	SARLAGGPGTYNEQF
TRBV20-1	TRBJ2-1	-	SAITGGGYNEQF
TRBV4-1	TRBJ1-4	few	ASSQDRGSSATNEKLF
TRBV28	TRBJ2-7	many	ASSSSGTITGEQY
TRBV7-8	TRBJ1-2	few	ASSREGGSYGYT
TRBV3-1	TRBJ1-1	many	ASSYRGLTEAF
TRBV5-4	TRBJ2-7	few	ASSLEAGASYEQY
TRBV12-3/TRBV12-4	TRBJ1-2	-	ASSLGVWGSYGYT
TRBV7-9	TRBJ2-5	-	ASSRELAGAQTQY
TRBV7-3	TRBJ2-1	-	ASSLRGSGPSSYNERF
TRBV6-1	TRBJ1-5	few	ASSQGAGIQPQH
TRBV7-9	TRBJ2-7	-	ASSPVRDSLYEQY
TRBV7-8	TRBJ1-5	-	ASSSKSPYRDNQPQH
TRBV28	TRBJ2-5	many	ASSGRTGGAETQY
TRBV24-1	TRBJ2-3	-	ATSDPGQGRGPDTQY